The clone carrying this T cell receptor beta chain was seen only a few times. This CDR3 comprises 12 residues. The V end was cut by 5 bases, the J end by 3 bases, with 5 bases between. MiXCR, run by TCRdb on the 5' RACE reads, gives a single entry per CDR3 protein. This sample has about 320,000 distinct CDR3 sequences; roughly 6.8% occur once, and the top ten carry 15% to 20%. The sample comes from a study of T cells after yellow fever vaccination. This chain connects TRBV12-3 or TRBV12-4 to TRBJ2-1; D gene uncertain. Sequencing was performed on PBMCs, taken more than 35 days after the first yellow fever vaccination. This receptor was obtained from a young man who received the YFV17D yellow fever vaccine. The CDR3 loop is CASSLIYNEQFF. DNA of the CDR3: TGTGCCAGCAGTCTGATCTACAATGAGCAGTTCTTC.